A selection of T cell receptor beta chains follows, all from one sample in a study of OX40 agonist ivuxolimab in advanced cancers. Some clones are missing from TCRdb's copy, which holds only in-frame ones; the method was immunoSEQ multiplex PCR. The table shows roughly 51,000 clones, with roughly 89% occurring only once. Specimen: CD4+ or CD8+ T cells sorted from blood, collected in a trial of the OX40 agonist ivuxolimab. The origin of the receptors is an adult with an advanced solid tumor such as melanoma, head and neck, liver or kidney cancer. CDR3s include the opening cysteine and the closing phenylalanine or tryptophan. The D gene is left open where the match is weak. Only part of the rows carry a size: once, few, many, or a class if the clone is expanded.

j_gene | d_gene | len | abundance | v_gene | CDR3nt | CDR3aa
TRBJ2-7 | . | 14 | . | TRBV6-5 | TGTGCCAGCAGTTACACGGGGCCCTCCTACGAGCAGTACTTC | CASSYTGPSYEQYF
TRBJ2-2 | TRBD1 | 14 | . | TRBV28 | TGTGCCAGCAGTTGGGGGACAGCCACCGGGGAGCTGTTTTTT | CASSWGTATGELFF
TRBJ1-3 | TRBD1 | 15 | . | TRBV10-3 | TGTGCCATCAGTGGTCCACAGGGGGCTGGAAACACCATATATTTT | CAISGPQGAGNTIYF
TRBJ2-1 | . | 14 | . | TRBV19 | TGTGCCAGTAGTATCAGGGATACTGATGGGGAGCAGTTCTTC | CASSIRDTDGEQFF
TRBJ2-5 | . | 15 | . | TRBV7-9 | TGTGCCAGCAGCCCCCGGCCACAAAACCAAGAGACCCAGTACTTC | CASSPRPQNQETQYF
TRBJ1-1 | . | 13 | . | TRBV9 | TGTGCCAGCAGCGTGAGGGAGGACACTGAAGCTTTCTTT | CASSVREDTEAFF
TRBJ1-1 | TRBD1 | 14 | . | TRBV2 | TGTGCCAGCAGAAGGGACAGGGCTAACACTGAAGCTTTCTTT | CASRRDRANTEAFF
TRBJ1-6 | . | 15 | . | TRBV9 | TGTGCCAGCAGCGTAGTCGGGGGCGGTAATTCACCCCTCCACTTT | CASSVVGGGNSPLHF
TRBJ2-7 | TRBD2 | 14 | . | TRBV10-1 | TGCGCCCGCGATCTTCCAAGCGGGAAGGACGAGCAGTACTTC | CARDLPSGKDEQYF
TRBJ1-1 | TRBD1 | 16 | . | TRBV5-1 | TGCGCCAGCAGCACACGCTCGGGGACAGGGGGAACTGAAGCTTTCTTT | CASSTRSGTGGTEAFF
TRBJ1-3 | . | 16 | . | TRBV28 | TGTGCCAGCAGTCACCCCACAGGCGGCTCAAGAAACACCATATATTTT | CASSHPTGGSRNTIYF
TRBJ2-2 | TRBD2 | 13 | . | TRBV11-3 | TGTGCCAGCAGCTTGACTAGCTTCGGGGAGCTGTTTTTT | CASSLTSFGELFF
TRBJ2-4 | TRBD2 | 16 | . | TRBV18 | TGTGCCAGCTCGAAACTAGCGGGAACAGCCAAAAACATTCAGTACTTC | CASSKLAGTAKNIQYF
TRBJ1-1 | . | 12 | few | TRBV29-1 | TGCAGCGTCACAAAGCTGAACACTGAAGCTTTCTTT | CSVTKLNTEAFF
TRBJ2-3 | . | 15 | once | TRBV6-1 | TGTGCCAGCAGGTCGGCAGGGGTGGGAGAAGATACGCAGTATTTT | CASRSAGVGEDTQYF
TRBJ2-5 | TRBD2 | 15 | . | TRBV29-1 | TGCAGCGCCGGGGGCAGCGGGAGAATTGGAGAGACCCAGTACTTC | CSAGGSGRIGETQYF
TRBJ2-4 | . | 13 | . | TRBV7-8 | TGTGCCAGCAGCTTATCCCTCGGGAGCATTCAGTACTTC | CASSLSLGSIQYF
TRBJ1-4 | . | 14 | . | TRBV2 | TGTGCCAGCAGTGAGGCGACAACTAATGAAAAACTGTTTTTT | CASSEATTNEKLFF
TRBJ2-4 | . | 15 | . | TRBV15 | TGTGCCACCAGCAGAGATGTTGGGGCCCGGACCATTCAGTACTTC | CATSRDVGARTIQYF
TRBJ1-2 | . | 14 | . | TRBV15 | TGTGCCACCAGCAGAGATCAGGTTAACTATGGCTACACCTTC | CATSRDQVNYGYTF
TRBJ2-2 | TRBD2 | 15 | . | TRBV19 | TGTGCGAGTAGTATCACTAGCGGGGAGGTCGGGGAGCTGTTTTTT | CASSITSGEVGELFF
TRBJ1-3 | TRBD1 | 15 | . | TRBV9 | TGTGCCAGCAGGCAGGGGGCCAGCTCTGGAAACACCATATATTTT | CASRQGASSGNTIYF
TRBJ2-3 | TRBD1 | 15 | . | TRBV5-1 | TGCGCCAGCAGCTTCGGACAGGGGGCAACAGATACGCAGTATTTT | CASSFGQGATDTQYF
TRBJ2-1 | . | 15 | . | TRBV7-9 | TGTGCCAGCAGCTTAGACTACCCTCCCTACAATGAGCAGTTCTTC | CASSLDYPPYNEQFF
TRBJ2-2 | . | 16 | . | TRBV27 | TGTGCCAGCAAAGGGCAGGGGACCACGAACACCGGGGAGCTGTTTTTT | CASKGQGTTNTGELFF
TRBJ1-2 | TRBD1 | 13 | . | TRBV6-6 | TGTGCCAGCAGCTCGGGACAGGGGTTTGGCTACACCTTC | CASSSGQGFGYTF
TRBJ2-7 | TRBD2 | 13 | . | TRBV16 | TGTGCCAGCAGCCGGACTAGCGGGTACGAGCAGTACTTC | CASSRTSGYEQYF
TRBJ1-1 | . | 14 | . | TRBV5-1 | TGCGCCAGCAACGACAGGCCTATGAACACTGAAGCTTTCTTT | CASNDRPMNTEAFF
TRBJ2-7 | . | 17 | . | TRBV21-1 | TGTGCCAGCAGCAAGACGACACGGCGGGGACTCTCCTACGAGCAGTACTTC | CASSKTTRRGLSYEQYF
TRBJ2-7 | . | 13 | . | TRBV6-1 | TGTGCCAGCAGTGAAGGGGAGTGGGGCCGTCAGTACTTC | CASSEGEWGRQYF
TRBJ2-3 | . | 16 | . | TRBV6-6 | TGTGCCAGCAGAGCCTCCTGGGGCAGGCAAGCGGGTTCGCAGTATTTT | CASRASWGRQAGSQYF
TRBJ1-5 | . | 14 | . | TRBV27 | TGTGCCAGCAGTTTAATTGGGGGCGTTCAGCCCCAGCATTTT | CASSLIGGVQPQHF
TRBJ2-3 | . | 12 | . | TRBV2 | TGTGCCAGCCAAACTAGCACAGATACGCAGTATTTT | CASQTSTDTQYF